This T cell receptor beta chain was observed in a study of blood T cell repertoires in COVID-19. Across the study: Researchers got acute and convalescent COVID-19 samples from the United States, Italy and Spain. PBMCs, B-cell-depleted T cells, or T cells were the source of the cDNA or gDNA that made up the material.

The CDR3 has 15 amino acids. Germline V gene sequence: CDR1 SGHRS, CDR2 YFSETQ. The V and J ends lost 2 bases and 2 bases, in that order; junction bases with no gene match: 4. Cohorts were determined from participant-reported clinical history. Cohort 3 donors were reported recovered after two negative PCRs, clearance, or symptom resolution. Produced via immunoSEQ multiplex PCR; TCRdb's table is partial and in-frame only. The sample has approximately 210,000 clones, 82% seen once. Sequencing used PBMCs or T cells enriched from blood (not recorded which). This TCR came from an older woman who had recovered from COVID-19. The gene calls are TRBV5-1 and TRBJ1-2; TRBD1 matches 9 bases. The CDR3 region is CASSFDGQGNYGYTF. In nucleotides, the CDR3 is TGCGCCAGCAGCTTCGACGGACAGGGGAACTATGGCTACACCTTC.